This TCR beta chain was observed in a study of blood T cell repertoires in COVID-19. CDR3 length equals 15 residues. Germline V CDR1 and CDR2: SGHDT, YYEEEE. V dropped 0 bases and J dropped 0 bases, with 9 bases sitting between them. The method was immunoSEQ multiplex PCR; TCRdb's version includes in-frame clones alone and lacks a portion of them. The sample yields some 160,000 clones, roughly 85% seen once. What was sequenced was PBMCs or T cells enriched from blood (not recorded which). The chain employs TRBV5-6 and TRBJ2-5; weak D call: TRBD2 (5 bases). The clonotype originates from a woman aged 70-85 years in a cohort exposed to, infected with or recovered from COVID-19 (not recorded which). The CDR3 region has the DNA TGTGCCAGCAGCTTGGCCTCAGCGGACCAAGAGACCCAGTACTTC. Translating it yields CASSLASADQETQYF.